This TCR beta chain was sequenced for a study of control samples from healthy donors and cancer patients. Profiling relied on immunoSEQ multiplex PCR, and the TCRdb table lists in-frame clones only, not all of them. The table lists around 140,000 clones, 85% to 90% of them singletons. The CDR3 contains 15 residues. CDR1 is KGHSH, CDR2 LQKENI, per germline. The V gene lost 3 bases and the J gene lost 2 bases, with 14 bases spanning the gap. The TCR originated in a man in his fifties or sixties with head and neck cancer. Specimen: PBMCs. The chain carries TRBV18 and TRBJ2-7, with D possibly being TRBD1 or TRBD2 (6 bases each). In DNA form, the CDR3 reads TGTGCCAGCTCACCGACCGGGGGCCACACCTACGAGCAGTACTTC. It translates to CASSPTGGHTYEQYF.